These 17 T cell receptor beta chains were sequenced from one sample in a study of human T cells and chemical hapten exposure. Time point reported: patch test 2, 6 weeks after DPC sensitization. Treatment: therapeutic diphenylcyclopropenone sensitization with weekly scalp DPC. TCRdb itself ran the RACE reads through MiXCR, one entry per CDR3 protein. The sample holds about 78,000 distinct CDR3 sequences; 7.5% to 9.5% are singletons and the top ten take 3% to 4.5%. This material consisted of whole blood, taken in connection with sensitization to the hapten diphenylcyclopropenone (DPC). The receptor source for this set is a woman in her 50s with alopecia areata. Some clones in this sample may be carry-over from other donors' samples.

This chain joins TRBV19 and TRBJ2-7, with D maybe TRBD1 (6 bases). CDR1 and CDR2 (germline): LNHDA, SQIVND (reference sequence). The length of the CDR3 is 14 residues. V was clipped by 4 bases and J by 0 bases, with 10 bases between them. Here the CDR3 DNA reads TGTGCCAGTAGTACCTCAGGGGTCTCCTACGAGCAGTACTTC. Translating gives CASSTSGVSYEQYF.

This clonotype was detected a few times. This chain joins TRBV29-1 and TRBJ2-6, with 7 bases identical to TRBD1. The CDR3 extends over 14 amino acids. The J segment lost 3 bases and the V segment lost 6 bases, leaving 5 bases of the junction unmatched. Per germline, CDR1 SQVTM and CDR2 ANQGSEA. This CDR3 is CSVRTGVGANVLTF. CDR3 in DNA: TGCAGCGTCCGAACAGGGGTTGGGGCCAACGTCCTGACTTTC.

This chain uses TRBV29-1 with TRBJ2-2; D perhaps matches TRBD1 (6 bases). This CDR3 is 15 amino acids long. The V end was cut by 4 bases, the J end by 1 base, with 13 bases between. The germline V gene has CDR1 SQVTM and CDR2 ANQGSEA. In nucleotides, the CDR3 is TGCAGCGTTGGGGACACCGGCTTGAACACCGGGGAGCTGTTTTTT. Residues: CSVGDTGLNTGELFF.

This clonotype occurred a few times. The chain uses TRBV10-3 and TRBJ1-3, with 7 bases identical to TRBD1. The germline V gene encodes CDR1 ENHRY and CDR2 SYGVKD. The junction had 19 bases not matched to a gene; V was cut back by 11 bases and J by 0 bases. The CDR3 covers 18 residues. CDR3 nucleotide sequence: TGTGCCTCCTACAGCCCCATGCGACAGGGCAACTCTGGAAACACCATATATTTT. This sequence encodes CASYSPMRQGNSGNTIYF.

At least ten counts were recorded for this clonotype. The chain combines TRBV20-1 with TRBJ1-5; TRBD1 agrees at 7 bases. Trimming took 3 bases from V and 0 from J; bases not matched to a gene: 5. This CDR3 has 15 residues. Germline V gene data show CDR1 as DFQATT and CDR2 as SNEGSKA (reference sequence). The CDR3 sequence is CSARRDSYSNQPQHF. The CDR3 DNA is TGCAGTGCTAGGAGGGACAGCTATAGCAATCAGCCCCAGCATTTT.

This clonotype was counted a few times. This chain uses TRBV5-1 with TRBJ2-3, with D unresolved. Germline V gene sequence: CDR1 SGHRS, CDR2 YFSETQ. Between the trimmed V and J ends, which lost 6 bases and 5 bases, there was a span of 10 bases. The CDR3 runs to 12 residues. This CDR3 reads CASKASVDTQYF. CDR3 DNA sequence: TGCGCCAGCAAAGCGTCGGTAGATACGCAGTATTTT.

The chain combines TRBV7-9 with TRBJ2-1; tentatively, D is TRBD2 (6 bases). The CDR3 is 14 amino acids. Germline V CDR1 and CDR2: SEHNR, FQNEAQ (reference sequence). Trimming took 4 bases from V and 4 from J, leaving 11 bases between them. The CDR3 region has the DNA TGTGCCAGCAGCTCGGGACTGGTGTACAATGAGCAGTTCTTC. This sequence encodes CASSSGLVYNEQFF.

This chain links TRBV2 with TRBJ2-3, with 9 bases matching TRBD2. The trim removed 6 bases at V and 6 bases at J, leaving 10 bases unmatched. Germline V lookup: CDR1 SNHLY, CDR2 FYNNEI. This CDR3 contains 15 residues. The CDR3 coding sequence is TGTGCCAGCAGCATTAGCGGGGGTCCCTTCGATACGCAGTATTTT. Translation: CASSISGGPFDTQYF.

This clonotype has only a few counts. The rearrangement joins TRBV7-8 to TRBJ2-7; TRBD2 matches 9 bases. The germline V gene has CDR1 SGHVS and CDR2 FQNEAQ. The CDR3 length is 14 residues. Trimming cost V 4 bases and J 2 bases; bases outside gene matches: 3. The CDR3 bases are TGTGCCAGCAGCTCTAGCGGGATCCCCTACGAGCAGTACTTC. It is translated as CASSSSGIPYEQYF.

In its sample, this clonotype was seen many times. The genes are TRBV20-1 and TRBJ1-4, with a possible D match to TRBD1 (5 bases). V shed 2 bases and J shed 6 bases, with 16 bases lying between them. CDR3 size: 15 residues. CDR1 and CDR2 from the germline V gene are DFQATT and SNEGSKA (reference sequence). The CDR3 sequence is CSARNRATGHEKLFF. For the CDR3, the DNA is TGCAGTGCTAGAAATCGGGCTACGGGGCATGAAAAACTGTTTTTT.

The table lists this clonotype with a few counts. The genes are TRBV12-3 or TRBV12-4 and TRBJ1-1; D not certain. V was cut by 2 bases and J by 1 base, with 8 bases left in between. This CDR3 has 14 amino acids. CDR3 in DNA: TGTGCCAGCAGTTTAAGCACCTCGAACACTGAAGCTTTCTTT. Its translation is CASSLSTSNTEAFF.

This clonotype was counted between two and nine times. This CDR3 is CASHQQGAPGQPQHF. The CDR3 bases are TGTGCCAGCCACCAACAGGGGGCGCCTGGTCAGCCCCAGCATTTT. The chain links TRBV28 to TRBJ1-5; 9 positions match TRBD1. The length of the CDR3 is 15 residues. CDR1 and CDR2 from the germline V gene are MDHEN and SYDVKM. V was pared by 8 bases and J by 6 bases, with 11 bases of the junction left unmatched.

This clonotype was seen a handful of times. This chain connects TRBV5-6 to TRBJ1-2; 10 nucleotides agree with TRBD1. Trimming took 5 bases from V and 3 from J; bases not matched to a gene: 7. The CDR3 length is 15 residues. Germline V CDR1 and CDR2: SGHDT, YYEEEE. CDR3 amino acids: CASRSGTGVDYGYTF. As DNA, the CDR3 is TGTGCCAGCAGGTCCGGGACAGGGGTGGACTATGGCTACACCTTC.

The V and J genes are TRBV6-5 and TRBJ2-3; tentatively, D is TRBD1 or TRBD2 (6 bases each). Trimming shortened V by 5 bases and J by 2 bases, and 14 bases separated the two germline ends. Germline lookup yields CDR1 MNHEY and CDR2 SVGAGI. The CDR3 runs 15 residues. The CDR3 loop is CASSVMGGHTDTQYF. The CDR3 DNA reads TGTGCCAGCAGTGTGATGGGGGGCCACACAGATACGCAGTATTTT.

This clonotype was counted between two and nine times. The chain links TRBV5-4 to TRBJ2-3; D may be TRBD2 (7 bases). V lost 4 bases, J lost 1 base, and 16 bases lay in between. The germline V gene has CDR1 SGHNT and CDR2 YYREEE (reference sequence). This CDR3 contains 16 residues. The CDR3 DNA is TGTGCCAGCAGCCATGGGGGGGGCGCGGGCACAGATACGCAGTATTTT. Translation: CASSHGGGAGTDTQYF.

V is TRBV6-5 and J is TRBJ1-2; a weak D match, TRBD1 (5 bases). The CDR3 length is 14 residues. The V gene's germline CDR1 is MNHEY and CDR2 SVGAGI. V was shortened by 7 bases and J by 4 bases, with 16 bases between the two germline ends. CDR3 in DNA: TGTGCCAGCACCCCTCGGGGGGGTGGCTATGGCTACACCTTC. Its protein is CASTPRGGGYGYTF.

The gene calls are TRBV12-3 or TRBV12-4 and TRBJ2-7; D possibly corresponds to TRBD1 (5 bases). The CDR3 covers 14 residues. Trimming took 1 base from V and 2 from J, leaving 9 bases between them. CDR3 amino acids: CASSLGQSAYEQYF. As DNA, the CDR3 is TGTGCCAGCAGTTTAGGACAGTCGGCCTACGAGCAGTACTTC.